This T cell receptor beta chain was profiled in a study of beta chain features in type 1 diabetes. Study at large: Cell yields, gender and age were similar in healthy donors and patients.

V dropped 0 bases and J dropped 5; count of bases not matched to a gene: 8. CDR3 size: 16 residues. Germline values: CDR1 SEHNR, CDR2 FQNEAQ (reference sequence). General observations from the study: Shortening of TCRB CDR3s, moderate but significant, appeared in all four CD4+ subsets of Type 1 diabetes patients. Within the patient group, naive, central memory and Treg TCRB repertoires appeared more similar to each other than within healthy donors. Possible PCR preference for shorter templates applied equally to patients and controls.

A remark on this clone: Its antigen is not identified.

Investigators reverse transcribed all isolated RNA, so they sequenced expressed TCRB transcripts. Data came from immunoSEQ multiplex PCR; TCRdb stores just in-frame clones and leaves some out. The profile covers about 240,000 clones, with about 25% appearing a single time and 4% taken by the ten largest. The sequence derives from a man aged 25-40 years in good health. Sample: central memory CD4+ T cells from blood. The chain combines TRBV7-9 with TRBJ2-3; 7 positions agree with TRBD2. The CDR3 coding sequence is TGTGCCAGCAGCTTAGCGGGAGGGCCCCCGGAAGATACGCAGTATTTT. Translating gives CASSLAGGPPEDTQYF.